This entry is about one T cell receptor beta chain. Its target is not known. The data stem from a study of beta chain features in type 1 diabetes. Study-wide findings and caveats: In the patient group, naive, central memory and Treg TCRB repertoires seemed more alike than in the healthy donor group. Small HLA sub-analyses could not settle whether HLA shapes TCRB rearrangement.

Sequencing targeted expressed TCRB transcripts, as all isolated RNA had been reverse transcribed. The method was immunoSEQ multiplex PCR; TCRdb's version includes in-frame clones alone and lacks a portion of them. The repertoire consists of 250,000 to 350,000 clones, with around 15% occurring once and the leading ten covering about 6.6%. CDR3 length equals 17 residues. The V gene's germline CDR1 is SGHDT and CDR2 YYEEEE. The germline V and J ends were trimmed by 1 base and 0 bases, with 16 bases remaining between them. There was one heparinised blood draw per donor, averaging approximately 120 mL. Cells sorted by CD45RO/CCR7/CD25/CD127/CD95/CD27 comprised CD4+ naive, central memory, regulatory and stem cell-like memory cells.

The rearrangement joins TRBV5-6 to TRBJ2-5; perhaps TRBD1 as D (5 bases). The specimen sequenced was central memory CD4+ T cells from blood. This receptor was taken from a young man in good health. As DNA, the CDR3 is TGTGCCAGCAGCTTGAGTGGGCTGACAGTCTACCAAGAGACCCAGTACTTC. Its protein product is CASSLSGLTVYQETQYF.